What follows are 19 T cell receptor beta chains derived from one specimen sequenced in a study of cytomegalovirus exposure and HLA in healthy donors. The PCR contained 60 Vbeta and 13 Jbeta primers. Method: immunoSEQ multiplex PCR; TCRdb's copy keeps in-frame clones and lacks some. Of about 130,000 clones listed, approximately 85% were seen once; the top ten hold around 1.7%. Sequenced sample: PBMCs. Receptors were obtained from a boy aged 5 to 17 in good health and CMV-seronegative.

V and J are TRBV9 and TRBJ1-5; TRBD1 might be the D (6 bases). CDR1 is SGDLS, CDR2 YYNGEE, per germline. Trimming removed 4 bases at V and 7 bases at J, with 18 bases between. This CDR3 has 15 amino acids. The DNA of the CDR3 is TGTGCCAGCAGCCCCGGGGGGGGCGCGGAACAGCCCCAGCATTTT. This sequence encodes CASSPGGGAEQPQHF.

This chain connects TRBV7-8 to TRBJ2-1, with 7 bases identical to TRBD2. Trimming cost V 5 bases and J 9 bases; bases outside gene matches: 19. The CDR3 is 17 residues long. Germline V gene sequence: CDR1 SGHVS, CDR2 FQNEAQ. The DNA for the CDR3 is TGTGCCAGCAGCCGAGTCTCCGGGACTATTCTAGGCGGTGAGCAGTTCTTC. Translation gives CASSRVSGTILGGEQFF.

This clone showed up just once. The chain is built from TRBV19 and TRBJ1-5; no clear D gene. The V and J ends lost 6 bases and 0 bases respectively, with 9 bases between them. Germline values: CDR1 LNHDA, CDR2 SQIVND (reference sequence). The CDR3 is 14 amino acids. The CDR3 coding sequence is TGTGCCAGTAGGCACGGGTATAGCAATCAGCCCCAGCATTTT. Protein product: CASRHGYSNQPQHF.

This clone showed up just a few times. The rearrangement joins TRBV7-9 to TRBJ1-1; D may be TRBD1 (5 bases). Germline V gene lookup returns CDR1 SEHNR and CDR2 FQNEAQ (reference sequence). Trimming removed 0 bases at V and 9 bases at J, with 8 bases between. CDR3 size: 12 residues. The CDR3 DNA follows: TGTGCCAGCAGCTTAGCCCAGGGAAAAGCTTTCTTT. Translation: CASSLAQGKAFF.

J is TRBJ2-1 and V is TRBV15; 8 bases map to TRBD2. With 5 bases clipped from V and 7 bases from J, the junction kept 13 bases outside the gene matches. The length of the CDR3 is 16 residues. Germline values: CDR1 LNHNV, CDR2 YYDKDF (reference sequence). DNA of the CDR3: TGTGCCACCAGCCCCCCCGGGACTAGGGCCCTTAATGAGCAGTTCTTC. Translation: CATSPPGTRALNEQFF.

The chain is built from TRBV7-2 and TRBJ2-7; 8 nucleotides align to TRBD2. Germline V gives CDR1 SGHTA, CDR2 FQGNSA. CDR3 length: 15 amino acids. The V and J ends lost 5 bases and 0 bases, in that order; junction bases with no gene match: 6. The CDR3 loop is CASSLSGTISYEQYF. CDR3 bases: TGTGCCAGCAGCCTTAGCGGGACCATCTCCTACGAGCAGTACTTC.

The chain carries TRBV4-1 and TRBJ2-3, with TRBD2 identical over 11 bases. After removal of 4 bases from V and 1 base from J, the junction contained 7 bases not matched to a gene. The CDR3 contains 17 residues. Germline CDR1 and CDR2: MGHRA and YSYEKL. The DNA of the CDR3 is TGCGCCAGCAGCCCGGGGACTAGCGGACTACGCACAGATACGCAGTATTTT. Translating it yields CASSPGTSGLRTDTQYF.

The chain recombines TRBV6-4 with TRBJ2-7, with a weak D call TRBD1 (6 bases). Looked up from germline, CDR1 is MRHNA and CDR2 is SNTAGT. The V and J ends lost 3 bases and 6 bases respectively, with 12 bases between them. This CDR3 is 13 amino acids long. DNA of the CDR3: TGTGCCAGCAGTGAACAGGGTCGCGGCGAGCAGTACTTC. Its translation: CASSEQGRGEQYF.

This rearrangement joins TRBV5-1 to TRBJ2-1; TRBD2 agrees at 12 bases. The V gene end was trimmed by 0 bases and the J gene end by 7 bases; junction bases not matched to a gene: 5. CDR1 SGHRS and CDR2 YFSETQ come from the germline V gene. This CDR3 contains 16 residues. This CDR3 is CASSLGPSGGANEQFF. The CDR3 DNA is TGCGCCAGCAGCTTGGGCCCTAGCGGGGGGGCAAATGAGCAGTTCTTC.

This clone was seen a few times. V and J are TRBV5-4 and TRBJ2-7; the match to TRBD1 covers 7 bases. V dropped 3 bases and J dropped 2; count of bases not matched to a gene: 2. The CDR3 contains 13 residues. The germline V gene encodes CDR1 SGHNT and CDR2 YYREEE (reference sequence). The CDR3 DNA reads TGTGCCAGCAGCTCGGGACAGCCCTACGAGCAGTACTTC. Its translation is CASSSGQPYEQYF.

The CDR3 is CASSLVFRTHNYGYTF. CDR3 sequence (DNA): TGCGCCAGCAGCCTGGTGTTTAGGACACATAACTATGGCTACACCTTC. The rearrangement uses TRBV4-1 and TRBJ1-2; possible D gene TRBD1, 5 bases. From germline, CDR1 is MGHRA and CDR2 YSYEKL. V shed 4 bases and J shed 1 base, with 16 bases lying between them. This CDR3 has 16 residues.

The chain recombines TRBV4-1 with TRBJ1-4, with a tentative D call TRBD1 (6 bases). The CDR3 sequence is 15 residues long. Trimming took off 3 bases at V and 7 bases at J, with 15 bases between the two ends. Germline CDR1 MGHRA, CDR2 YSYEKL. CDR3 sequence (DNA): TGCGCCAGCAGCCACGCTACAGGGAGGGCTGAAAAACTGTTTTTT. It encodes CASSHATGRAEKLFF.

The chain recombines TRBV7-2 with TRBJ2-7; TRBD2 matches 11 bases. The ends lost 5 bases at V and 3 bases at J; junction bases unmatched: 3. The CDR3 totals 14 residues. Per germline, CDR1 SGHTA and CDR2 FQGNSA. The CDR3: CASSTTSGIYEQYF. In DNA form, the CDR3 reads TGTGCCAGCAGCACGACTAGCGGGATCTACGAGCAGTACTTC.

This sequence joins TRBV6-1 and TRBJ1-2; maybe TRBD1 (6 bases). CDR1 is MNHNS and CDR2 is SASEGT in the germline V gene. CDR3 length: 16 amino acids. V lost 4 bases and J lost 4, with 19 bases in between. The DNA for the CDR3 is TGTGCCAGCAGTGGAAACAGGGAGGGCCTCGGCTATGGCTACACCTTC. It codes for CASSGNREGLGYGYTF.

Written as DNA, the CDR3 is TGCAGCGTTGAAGGGGGAGCGAACACCGGGGAGCTGTTTTTT. It translates to CSVEGGANTGELFF. This chain joins TRBV29-1 and TRBJ2-2, with a possible D match to TRBD2 (5 bases). CDR3 length equals 14 residues. CDR1 is SQVTM, CDR2 ANQGSEA, per germline. V gave up 1 base and J gave up 0 bases, with 6 bases separating them.

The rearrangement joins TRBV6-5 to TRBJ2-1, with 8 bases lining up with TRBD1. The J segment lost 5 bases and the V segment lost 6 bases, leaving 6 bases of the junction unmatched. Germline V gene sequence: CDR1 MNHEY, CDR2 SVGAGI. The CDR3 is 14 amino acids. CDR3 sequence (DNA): TGTGCCAGCAGAAGGGTGACAGGGGACAATGAGCAGTTCTTC. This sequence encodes CASRRVTGDNEQFF.

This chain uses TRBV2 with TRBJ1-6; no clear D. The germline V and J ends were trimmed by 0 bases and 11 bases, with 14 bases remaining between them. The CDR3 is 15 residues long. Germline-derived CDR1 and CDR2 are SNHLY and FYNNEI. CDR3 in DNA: TGTGCCAGCAGTGAAGCCCACGGGAGTCGGACACCCCTCCACTTT. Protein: CASSEAHGSRTPLHF.

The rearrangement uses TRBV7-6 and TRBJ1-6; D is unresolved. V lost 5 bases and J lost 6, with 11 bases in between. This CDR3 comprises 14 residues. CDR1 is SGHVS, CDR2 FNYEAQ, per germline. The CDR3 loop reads CASSRIDSNSPLHF. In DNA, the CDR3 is TGTGCCAGCAGCCGTATAGATTCTAATTCACCCCTCCACTTT.

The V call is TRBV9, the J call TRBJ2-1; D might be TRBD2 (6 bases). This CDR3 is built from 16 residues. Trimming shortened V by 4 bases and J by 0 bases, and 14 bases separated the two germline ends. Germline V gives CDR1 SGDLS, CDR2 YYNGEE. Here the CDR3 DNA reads TGTGCCAGCAGCCCTCAAGCGGGCAGCTCCTACAATGAGCAGTTCTTC. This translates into CASSPQAGSSYNEQFF.